This T cell receptor beta chain appears in the sequencing data of a study of OX40 agonist ivuxolimab in advanced cancers. The data were produced by immunoSEQ multiplex PCR, yet TCRdb's version contains in-frame clones alone and is incomplete. The sample has 50,000 to 70,000 clones; more than 75% are singletons. V was cut by 5 bases and J by 0 bases, with 11 bases left in between. The CDR3 contains 16 residues. Germline CDR1 SGHAT, CDR2 FQNNGV. The specimen was CD4+ or CD8+ T cells sorted from blood, collected in a trial of the OX40 agonist ivuxolimab. The genes are TRBV11-2 and TRBJ2-6; D is undetermined. The source is an adult with an advanced solid tumor such as melanoma, head and neck, liver or kidney cancer. The CDR3 is CASSPTLYSGANVLTF. The DNA of the CDR3 is TGTGCCAGCAGCCCGACCCTGTACTCTGGGGCCAACGTCCTGACTTTC.